The entry that follows covers one T cell receptor (beta chain) sequence. Its antigen remains unidentified. These data are taken from a study of beta chain features in type 1 diabetes. Study summary: Cell yields, gender and age were similar in healthy donors and patients. There were 107,917,701 sorted cells examined across all samples. Study conclusions and caveats: All four CD4+ subsets from Type 1 diabetes patients carried moderately but significantly shorter TCRB CDR3s. Fewer junction insertions and more nucleotide deletions appeared in type 1 diabetes patients.

A sort by CD45RO/CCR7/CD25/CD127/CD95/CD27 yielded CD4+ naive, central memory, regulatory and stem cell-like memory cells. cDNA synthesis used the whole RNA isolate, giving expressed TCRB sequences. Assay used: immunoSEQ multiplex PCR; TCRdb lists only in-frame clones, some missing. The sample lists some 350,000 clones; less than 15% were seen once. What was sequenced was naive CD4+ T cells from blood. This clonotype originated in a young woman with type 1 diabetes.

CDR3 in amino acids: CASSLGTGKNNEQFF. CDR3 coding DNA: TGTGCCAGCAGCTTGGGGACAGGGAAAAACAATGAGCAGTTCTTC. V gene TRBV5-4 combines with J gene TRBJ2-1; 8 bases agree with TRBD1. This CDR3 contains 15 residues. V lost 0 bases, J lost 5 bases, and 4 bases stayed unmatched. Germline CDR1 SGHNT, CDR2 YYREEE (reference sequence).